This is a list of T cell receptor beta chains from one sample in a study of T cell responses to AZD1222 COVID-19 vaccine. Profiling relied on immunoSEQ multiplex PCR, and the TCRdb table lists in-frame clones only, not all of them. The data contain about 140,000 clones, around 93% of them singletons. Sequencing used peripheral blood, obtained on day 0 of AZD1222 vaccination. The origin of the receptors is an adult in good health. Each CDR3 is given with its conserved first and last residue. A D gene is named only where the DNA matches it firmly. Not all rows give a size; the values are once, few, many and, for expanded clones, a class.

j_call clone_size d_call v_call cdr3_nt cdr3_aa
TRBJ1-5 . TRBD1 TRBV2 TGTGCCAGCAGCCCTGACAGGGAGGGGCAGCCCCAGCATTTT CASSPDREGQPQHF
TRBJ2-7 . TRBD1 TRBV6-1 TGTGCCAGCAGTGAAGCGCTAGGGGGCTTCTACGAGCAGTACTTC CASSEALGGFYEQYF
TRBJ2-2 once TRBD2 TRBV5-4 TGTGCCAGCAGATTAGCGGGGGGGCCCGGGGAGCTGTTTTTT CASRLAGGPGELFF
TRBJ1-2 . . TRBV30 TGTGCCTGGAGCGACCGCGTGATTGGCTACACCTTC CAWSDRVIGYTF
TRBJ2-1 . TRBD2 TRBV3-1/TRBV3-2 TGTGCCAGCAGCCAAGTGGGGGGGTCCCCATCGTTCTTC CASSQVGGSPSFF
TRBJ2-1 . TRBD1 TRBV5-4 TGTGCTGAAGCGGTCCAGGGGGCTCGCAATGAGCAGTTCTTC CAEAVQGARNEQFF
TRBJ1-5 . . TRBV28 TGTGCCAGCAGTTTGGGCCGGCAGGGATACGGTCAGCCCCAGCATTTT CASSLGRQGYGQPQHF
TRBJ1-5 . . TRBV6-5 TGTGCCAGCAGGAGAGGCGGGAATCAGCCCCAGCATTTT CASRRGGNQPQHF
TRBJ2-1 . . TRBV21-1 TGTGCCACCACGACTAGCGGGAGTAAGAATGAGCAGTTCTTC CATTTSGSKNEQFF
TRBJ1-2 . . TRBV5-8 TGTGCCAGCAGCCCCCTGGGGAGGAACGGCTACACCTTC CASSPLGRNGYTF
TRBJ1-1 . TRBD1 TRBV9 TGTGCCAGCAGCGTGTCGGGACAGGGCTTTGAAGCTTTCTTT CASSVSGQGFEAFF
TRBJ1-5 . . TRBV5-8 TGTGCCAGCAGCTCTCTAAAGACGATCCTGCCCCAGCATTTT CASSSLKTILPQHF
TRBJ1-4 . TRBD1 TRBV28 TGTGCCAGCGAAGAGGACAGGGGAGAGGAAAAACTGTTTTTT CASEEDRGEEKLFF
TRBJ2-7 . TRBD1 TRBV5-5 TGTGCCAGCAGACAAGAAGCGGGGACAGGGTTTCGCGAGCAGTACTTC CASRQEAGTGFREQYF
TRBJ1-1 . TRBD1 TRBV11-3 TGTGCCAGCAGCTTAGGGTCCGGGACAGGGGATCCTGAAGCTTTCTTT CASSLGSGTGDPEAFF
TRBJ1-2 . TRBD1 TRBV6-5 TGTGCCAGCAGTCCCGGGACAGGGATATTTGGCTACACCTTC CASSPGTGIFGYTF